The 23 T cell receptor beta chains given below trace back to one sample, sequenced in a study of post-analysis software for immune sequencing data. General study points: With TRBV5-6, TRBV5-1 and TRBV20-1 included, five TRBV segments were more frequent in patients than in controls.

Which antigens these TCRs recognize remains unknown. Each TCR beta cDNA library carried unique molecular identifiers. A single record per CDR3 protein comes from TCRdb applying MiXCR to the PCR reads. The sample lists under 650,000 distinct CDR3 sequences; roughly 45% were seen once. The sequenced sample was blood. The receptors derive from a girl under 18 with multiple sclerosis.

This clonotype was counted between two and nine times. The V call is TRBV4-1, the J call TRBJ2-1; D is unclear. The CDR3 sequence is 16 residues long. The V gene's germline CDR1 is MGHRA and CDR2 YSYEKL. V gave up 0 bases and J gave up 3 bases, with 12 bases separating them. Here the CDR3 reads CASSQEQHVDYNEQFF. CDR3 nucleotide sequence: TGCGCCAGCAGCCAAGAACAGCATGTTGACTACAATGAGCAGTTCTTC.

In this sample, this clonotype turned up a few times. The chain combines TRBV5-1 with TRBJ2-7; D remains ambiguous. Germline CDR1 SGHRS, CDR2 YFSETQ. This CDR3 is built from 14 residues. V was pared by 4 bases and J by 5 bases, with 16 bases between. CDR3 nucleotides: TGCGCCAGCAGCGCGCAGGACGGTGGGGACGAGCAGTACTTC. Protein sequence: CASSAQDGGDEQYF.

In DNA form, the CDR3 reads TGTGCCAGCAGCGTAGGTGGGCCCCAGGGGGAGACCCAGTACTTC. Translation: CASSVGGPQGETQYF. J is TRBJ2-5 and V is TRBV9; a possible D gene is TRBD1 (6 bases). CDR1 SGDLS and CDR2 YYNGEE come from the germline V gene. The CDR3 is made up of 15 amino acids. V was shortened by 0 bases and J by 5 bases, with 14 bases between the two germline ends.

V gene TRBV25-1 combines with J gene TRBJ2-1; 7 positions match TRBD1. In germline, CDR1 is MGHDK, CDR2 SYGVNS. CDR3 length: 16 amino acids. J lost 2 bases, V lost 1 base, and 5 bases had no gene match. CDR3 coding DNA: TGTGCCAGCAGTGAATGGAGGCAGGGGGCCTACAATGAGCAGTTCTTC. It codes for CASSEWRQGAYNEQFF. The full variable domain, its missing parts supplied by reference TRBV25-1 and TRBJ2-1, is EADIYQTPRYLVIGTGKKITLECSQTMGHDKMYWYQQDPGMELHLIHYSYGVNSTEKGDLSSESTVSRIRTEHFPLTLESARPSHTSQYLCASSEWRQGAYNEQFFGPGTRLTVL.

On this clonotype: The junction shows a germline mismatch at one end, possibly a read error. This sequence joins TRBV7-7 and TRBJ2-4; 9 nucleotides match TRBD1. The J call may be incorrect, as the DNA end agrees better with TRBJ2-7. The CDR3 spans 13 residues. CDR1 and CDR2 (germline): SSHAT, FNYEAQ (reference sequence). The DNA of the CDR3 is TGTGCTAGCAGCCCGGACAGGGGCCACGAGCAGTACTTC. This translates into CASSPDRGHEQYF.

The V gene is TRBV20-1, the J gene TRBJ2-5; D not certain. The J call could be wrong; TRBJ2-7 is a better fit for the DNA end. This CDR3 region has 12 residues. CDR1 and CDR2 (germline): DFQATT, SNEGSKA (reference sequence). CDR3 in amino acids: CSTAKYPYEQYF. The CDR3 nucleotides read TGCAGTACCGCGAAGTACCCCTACGAGCAGTACTTC.

The chain combines TRBV7-9 with TRBJ1-1, with a tentative D call TRBD1 (5 bases). CDR1 is SEHNR, CDR2 FQNEAQ, per germline (reference sequence). Trimming removed 1 base at V and 6 bases at J, with 12 bases between. The CDR3 totals 14 residues. The CDR3 nucleotides read TGTGCCAGCAGCTTAGATTTGGGGCTCTCTGAAGCTTTCTTT. It is translated as CASSLDLGLSEAFF.

V usage is TRBV12-3 or TRBV12-4 and J usage is TRBJ2-2, with D possibly TRBD1 on 5 matching bases. The V gene lost 5 bases and the J gene lost 4 bases, with 11 bases spanning the gap. This CDR3 is built from 14 residues. In DNA form, the CDR3 reads TGTGCCAGCAGTCCTACAGGCGTCACCGGGGAGCTGTTTTTT. This translates into CASSPTGVTGELFF.

Concerning this clonotype itself: The junction and the germline gene differ at one end; a read error may be behind it. The gene calls are TRBV10-2 and TRBJ1-5; tentative D call: TRBD1 (5 bases). This CDR3 contains 16 residues. Germline CDR1 is WSHSY and CDR2 is SAAADI. DNA of the CDR3: TGCGCCAGCAGTGCACGGGGCAGTGGGCCGAATCAGCCCCTGCATTTT. It yields the protein CASSARGSGPNQPLHF.

This clonotype was picked up a small number of times. The chain joins TRBV7-9 to TRBJ1-2; 7 positions agree with TRBD1. The CDR3 length is 15 residues. Germline V lookup: CDR1 SEHNR, CDR2 FQNEAQ (reference sequence). V shed 2 bases, J shed 2 bases, and the junction held 5 bases outside the gene matches. This CDR3 reads CASSLPETGNYGYTF. The CDR3 DNA reads as TGTGCCAGCAGCTTACCAGAGACAGGGAACTATGGCTACACCTTC. The full variable domain, with the rest looked up from reference TRBV7-9 and TRBJ1-2, is DTGVSQNPRHKITKRGQNVTFRCDPISEHNRLYWYRQTLGQGPEFLTYFQNEAQLEKSRLLSDRFSAERPKGSFSTLEIQRTEQGDSAMYLCASSLPETGNYGYTFGSGTRLTVV.

This clonotype was detected once. The J gene is TRBJ2-7, the V gene TRBV7-3; possibly TRBD2 for D (5 bases). Germline CDR1 and CDR2: SGHTA and FQGTGA. Trimming removed 3 bases at V and 2 bases at J, with 8 bases between. The CDR3 covers 13 residues. In DNA form, the CDR3 reads TGTGCCAGCAGCTTCGGGATGACCTACGAGCAGTACTTC. Residues: CASSFGMTYEQYF.

This rearrangement joins TRBV24-1 to TRBJ2-1, with 12 bases that match TRBD2. Germline CDR1 and CDR2: KGHDR and SFDVKD. The CDR3 sequence is 16 residues long. The V gene end was trimmed by 3 bases and the J gene end by 8 bases; junction bases not matched to a gene: 7. CDR3: CATSDELAGGPDEQFF. In DNA, the CDR3 is TGTGCCACCAGTGATGAACTAGCGGGAGGCCCCGATGAGCAGTTCTTC.

The chain couples TRBV12-3 or TRBV12-4 to TRBJ1-1; D unresolved. This CDR3 is built from 13 residues. Trimming removed 6 bases from V and 5 bases from J, with 13 bases in between. In DNA form, the CDR3 reads TGTGCCAGCAGCTCTCCAACGGGGACTGAAGCTTTCTTT. Encoded protein: CASSSPTGTEAFF.

This clonotype has just a few counts. The chain is built from TRBV10-3 and TRBJ2-7; D remains ambiguous. This CDR3 comprises 14 residues. Germline V lookup: CDR1 ENHRY, CDR2 SYGVKD. The V end lost 3 bases, the J end lost 6 bases, and 15 bases lay between the germline ends. This CDR3 is CAISDEHEASEQYF. CDR3 in DNA: TGTGCCATCAGTGACGAACACGAAGCATCCGAGCAGTACTTC.

V gene TRBV4-1 combines with J gene TRBJ1-2; 11 bases are shared with TRBD1. J was trimmed by 2 bases and V by 1 base; bases with no gene match: 6. Germline CDR1 reads MGHRA; CDR2 reads YSYEKL. This CDR3 comprises 17 residues. In DNA form, the CDR3 reads TGCGCCAGCAGCCAAGGGACAGGGGGCTCACTGAACTATGGCTACACCTTC. Translated, it gives CASSQGTGGSLNYGYTF.

The chain combines TRBV27 with TRBJ2-7, with 8 bases lining up with TRBD2. With 3 bases clipped from V and 4 bases from J, the junction kept 5 bases outside the gene matches. This CDR3 region has 14 residues. Germline V gives CDR1 MNHEY, CDR2 SMNVEV (reference sequence). The CDR3 DNA is TGTGCCAGCAGTTTCGGACTAGCTTCTTACGAGCAGTACTTC. Protein product: CASSFGLASYEQYF.

The CDR3 sequence: CASSSREETQYF. In DNA form, the CDR3 reads TGTGCCAGTAGTAGCAGGGAAGAGACCCAGTACTTC. The V and J genes are TRBV19 and TRBJ2-5, with D possibly being TRBD1 (5 bases). Germline CDR1 is LNHDA and CDR2 is SQIVND (reference sequence). V lost 4 bases to trimming and J lost 3 bases, with 6 bases between them. CDR3 length equals 12 residues.

Turning to this clonotype: At one end, the junction sequence differs from germline, possibly due to a read error. V is TRBV29-1 and J is TRBJ2-4, with D perhaps given as TRBD1 or TRBD2 (6 bases each). The CDR3 is 13 residues long. Germline CDR1 is SQVTM and CDR2 is ANQGSEA. The CDR3 sequence: CSVGTLAKNVQYF. As DNA, the CDR3 is TGCAGCGTCGGGACACTAGCCAAAAACGTTCAGTACTTC.

DNA of the CDR3: TGCAGTCCCAGGACTAGCGGGAGGGCGGGAGATACGCAGTATTTT. It yields the protein CSPRTSGRAGDTQYF. V gene TRBV20-1 combines with J gene TRBJ2-3, with TRBD2 matching over 15 bases. The junction had 8 bases not matched to a gene; V was cut back by 8 bases and J by 5 bases. Germline V CDR1 and CDR2: DFQATT, SNEGSKA (reference sequence). The CDR3 has 15 amino acids.

This clonotype occurred a few times. The J gene is TRBJ2-7, the V gene TRBV4-1; TRBD2 aligns across 12 bases. Germline V gives CDR1 MGHRA, CDR2 YSYEKL. The length of the CDR3 is 16 residues. The V gene end was trimmed by 0 bases and the J gene end by 4 bases; junction bases not matched to a gene: 4. Here the CDR3 reads CASSQEGTSGFYEQYF. DNA of the CDR3: TGCGCCAGCAGCCAAGAGGGGACTAGCGGGTTTTACGAGCAGTACTTC.

This clonotype has only a few counts. J is TRBJ2-3 and V is TRBV10-3; D is undetermined. Germline CDR1 is ENHRY and CDR2 is SYGVKD. Between the trimmed V and J ends, which lost 2 bases and 3 bases, there was a span of 6 bases. The CDR3 contains 13 residues. CDR3 DNA sequence: TGTGCCATCAGTGAGATTCGAACAGATACGCAGTATTTT. Encoded protein: CAISEIRTDTQYF.

This clonotype was counted between two and nine times. The chain couples TRBV12-3 or TRBV12-4 to TRBJ2-7; D is ambiguous. This CDR3 contains 13 residues. V dropped 1 base and J dropped 2 bases, with 6 bases sitting between them. CDR3 bases: TGTGCCAGCAGTTTAGTGGTGACCTACGAGCAGTACTTC. Protein sequence: CASSLVVTYEQYF.

In its sample, this clonotype was seen a few times. This chain uses TRBV18 with TRBJ2-7; possibly TRBD2 for D (5 bases). V was clipped by 3 bases and J by 2 bases, with 14 bases between them. CDR3 size: 15 residues. Per germline, CDR1 KGHSH and CDR2 LQKENI. CDR3 amino acids: CASSPRSGSPYEQYF. As DNA, the CDR3 is TGTGCCAGCTCACCCCGTTCGGGGAGCCCCTACGAGCAGTACTTC. Variable domain in full (rest from reference TRBV18 and TRBJ2-7): NAGVMQNPRHLVRRRGQEARLRCSPMKGHSHVYWYRQLPEEGLKFMVYLQKENIIDESGMPKERFSAEFPKEGPSILRIQQVVRGDSAAYFCASSPRSGSPYEQYFGPGTRLTVT.